Shown below are 17 T cell receptor beta chains from a single sample sequenced in a study of T cell repertoires in cytomegalovirus infection. TCRdb reprocessed the reads with MiXCR, giving one entry per CDR3 protein. The sample carries around 300,000 distinct CDR3 sequences, roughly 9.5% recorded once. Material: PBMCs. These receptors all stem from a human donor in good health (CMV status not recorded). Some clones in this sample may be carry-over from other donors' samples.

The chain carries TRBV14 and TRBJ2-1; D might be TRBD2 (5 bases). CDR1 is SGHDN, CDR2 FVKESK, per germline. The CDR3 is made up of 17 amino acids. V shed 1 base and J shed 0 bases, with 13 bases lying between them. The CDR3 region is CASSQVGGRSSYNEQFF. The CDR3, as DNA: TGTGCCAGCAGCCAAGTGGGCGGGCGGAGCTCCTACAATGAGCAGTTCTTC. The variable domain in full, with the rest retrieved from reference TRBV14 and TRBJ2-1, is EAGVTQFPSHSVIEKGQTVTLRCDPISGHDNLYWYRRVMGKEIKFLLHFVKESKQDESGMPNNRFLAERTGGTYSTLKVQPAELEDSGVYFCASSQVGGRSSYNEQFFGPGTRLTVL.

The chain recombines TRBV7-9 with TRBJ2-1; D not resolved. The CDR3 runs to 13 residues. Germline loops: CDR1 SEHNR, CDR2 FQNEAQ (reference sequence). Between the trimmed V and J ends, which lost 2 bases and 5 bases, there was a span of 7 bases. The CDR3 DNA reads as TGTGCCAGCAGCTTAAATGTCGACAATGAGCAGTTCTTC. Amino acids: CASSLNVDNEQFF.

The chain uses TRBV11-2 and TRBJ2-1; no definite D call. V gave up 2 bases and J gave up 0 bases, with 11 bases separating them. The CDR3 totals 16 residues. Germline loops: CDR1 SGHAT, CDR2 FQNNGV. Written as DNA, the CDR3 is TGTGCCAGCAGCTTACTTTTGCGGCTCTCCTACAATGAGCAGTTCTTC. It specifies CASSLLLRLSYNEQFF.

This clonotype was detected ten times or more. This chain uses TRBV28 with TRBJ1-5; D remains unclear. V was pared by 2 bases and J by 3 bases, with 8 bases between. CDR3 length: 14 amino acids. CDR1 is MDHEN, CDR2 SYDVKM, per germline. CDR3 in amino acids: CASSLVADNQPQHF. In DNA, the CDR3 is TGTGCCAGCAGTTTAGTGGCAGACAATCAGCCCCAGCATTTT.

The sample holds a few counts of this clonotype. J is TRBJ1-1 and V is TRBV12-3 or TRBV12-4; no definite D call. The V end was cut by 7 bases, the J end by 1 base, with 10 bases between. CDR3 size: 13 residues. The CDR3 DNA reads TGTGCCAGCACTCTCGCTCCGAACACTGAAGCTTTCTTT. The encoded protein is CASTLAPNTEAFF.

The chain carries TRBV20-1 and TRBJ1-5, with unresolved D. Germline CDR1 DFQATT, CDR2 SNEGSKA (reference sequence). V lost 3 bases, J lost 1 base, and 10 bases lay in between. The CDR3 is 14 residues long. CDR3 amino acids: CSASLGGSNQPQHF. The CDR3 DNA reads as TGCAGTGCTAGTTTGGGCGGGAGCAATCAGCCCCAGCATTTT.

There are many counts of this clonotype. The V call is TRBV19, the J call TRBJ2-7; D is possibly TRBD1 (6 bases). The CDR3 contains 14 residues. V lost 5 bases and J lost 2, with 13 bases in between. Per germline, CDR1 LNHDA and CDR2 SQIVND (reference sequence). The CDR3 bases are TGTGCCAGTAGTTATCGGGACACGACCTACGAGCAGTACTTC. Its protein is CASSYRDTTYEQYF.

This clonotype came up many times. The rearrangement uses TRBV10-3 and TRBJ1-6; the match to TRBD1 covers 11 bases. This CDR3 region has 15 residues. The germline V gene encodes CDR1 ENHRY and CDR2 SYGVKD. J lost 10 bases, V lost 4 bases, and 6 bases had no gene match. DNA for the CDR3: TGTGCCATCAGTGTTGGACAGGGGGCGAAGTCACCCCTCCACTTT. Protein: CAISVGQGAKSPLHF.

The chain carries TRBV15 and TRBJ1-5; D ambiguous. This CDR3 is built from 15 residues. Germline CDR1 and CDR2: LNHNV and YYDKDF (reference sequence). The V and J ends lost 1 base and 2 bases respectively, with 9 bases between them. CDR3 in amino acids: CATSRGPGGNQPQHF. The DNA for the CDR3 is TGTGCCACCAGCAGAGGACCCGGGGGCAATCAGCCCCAGCATTTT.

This clonotype was seen many times. V and J are TRBV27 and TRBJ2-5; D tentatively reads TRBD1 or TRBD2 (5 bases each). The ends were cut back, 2 bases at V and 0 bases at J, with 13 bases in the middle. CDR1 and CDR2 (germline): MNHEY, SMNVEV (reference sequence). The CDR3 spans 16 residues. The CDR3 region has the DNA TGTGCCAGCAGTTTACTGCCCGGGGCGAACCAAGAGACCCAGTACTTC. It specifies CASSLLPGANQETQYF.

There are many counts of this clonotype. The gene calls are TRBV20-1 and TRBJ2-7, with 7 bases aligning to TRBD1. Looked up from germline, CDR1 is DFQATT and CDR2 is SNEGSKA (reference sequence). After removal of 6 bases from V and 2 bases from J, the junction contained 7 bases not matched to a gene. The CDR3 runs 13 residues. The CDR3 nucleotides are TGCAGTGCCCAGACAGGGACCACCTACGAGCAGTACTTC. Its protein is CSAQTGTTYEQYF.

The V call is TRBV4-3, the J call TRBJ2-1; maybe TRBD2 (6 bases). The CDR3 runs 16 residues. The germline V and J ends were trimmed by 5 bases and 0 bases, with 14 bases remaining between them. The V gene's germline CDR1 is LGHNA and CDR2 YSLEER. For the CDR3, the DNA is TGCGCCAGCAGCTTAGGGACTTTAAGCTCCTACAATGAGCAGTTCTTC. It translates to CASSLGTLSSYNEQFF.

This clonotype appeared many times. The chain joins TRBV11-2 to TRBJ2-2; TRBD2 matches 7 bases. CDR1 is SGHAT and CDR2 is FQNNGV in the germline V gene. This CDR3 is 14 amino acids long. The J segment lost 5 bases and the V segment lost 2 bases, leaving 2 bases of the junction unmatched. The CDR3 loop is CASSLKAGTGELFF. The CDR3 bases are TGTGCCAGCAGCTTAAAAGCGGGGACCGGGGAGCTGTTTTTT.

This clonotype has ten or more counts. The J gene is TRBJ1-4, the V gene TRBV7-9; perhaps TRBD1 as D (6 bases). V was shortened by 6 bases and J by 2 bases, with 13 bases between the two germline ends. CDR3 length: 15 amino acids. Looked up from germline, CDR1 is SEHNR and CDR2 is FQNEAQ (reference sequence). CDR3 bases: TGTGCCAGCAGATCGACAGGTGCTACTAATGAAAAACTGTTTTTT. This gives the protein CASRSTGATNEKLFF.

This chain links TRBV7-2 with TRBJ1-1, with a possible D match to TRBD1 (5 bases). The germline CDR1 and CDR2 sequences are SGHTA and FQGNSA. This CDR3 contains 13 residues. The ends were cut back, 4 bases at V and 7 bases at J, with 13 bases in the middle. The DNA for the CDR3 is TGTGCCAGCAGCTCCCTCGTCGGGGGTGAAGCTTTCTTT. Its protein product is CASSSLVGGEAFF. The full variable domain, rest sourced from reference TRBV7-2 and TRBJ1-1, is GAGVSQSPSNKVTEKGKDVELRCDPISGHTALYWYRQSLGQGLEFLIYFQGNSAPDKSGLPSDRFSAERTGGSVSTLTIQRTQQEDSAVYLCASSSLVGGEAFFGQGTRLTVV.

This clonotype came up a few times. A read error may explain this, as a much larger clone is one base away. J is TRBJ2-3 and V is TRBV7-2, with TRBD2 identical over 7 bases. This CDR3 region has 16 residues. The germline gives CDR1 SGHTA, CDR2 FQGNSA. The CDR3 is CVSSLYAGAPLDTQYF. The CDR3 DNA reads TGTGTCAGCAGCTTATATGCGGGAGCCCCGCTAGATACGCAGTATTTT.

This clonotype was recorded a few times. The chain links TRBV28 to TRBJ2-5, with D perhaps matching TRBD2 (6 bases). This CDR3 has 12 residues. Trimming stripped 6 bases from V and 4 bases from J, with 9 bases between. Germline lookup yields CDR1 MDHEN and CDR2 SYDVKM. This chain's CDR3 is CASRGSGETQYF. In DNA, the CDR3 is TGTGCCAGCAGAGGTAGCGGAGAGACCCAGTACTTC.